This T cell receptor beta chain emerged from a study of T cell responses to AZD1222 COVID-19 vaccine. General study findings and limits: Seropositive AZD1222 recipients at baseline numbered only 5 to 7. Spike was spanned by vaccine-associated CD4 TCRs, with dominance at 160-218 and 743-854.

Assay used: immunoSEQ multiplex PCR; TCRdb lists only in-frame clones, some missing. Of approximately 150,000 clones listed, about 82% are singletons. Details on this clone: Its antigen is undetermined. Other DNA sequences in the same sample also yield this CDR3.

Analysis merged second doses at about 4 or about 12 weeks. This clonotype originated in an adult who received the AZD1222 COVID-19 vaccine. This material consisted of peripheral blood, taken 28 days after the second AZD1222 dose.

The CDR3 protein is CASSEYGPDTQYF. Here the CDR3 DNA reads TGTGCCAGCAGTGAATATGGTCCAGATACGCAGTATTTT. The chain links TRBV2 to TRBJ2-3; D call uncertain. CDR1 and CDR2 from the germline V gene are SNHLY and FYNNEI. Trimming shortened V by 2 bases and J by 4 bases, and 7 bases separated the two germline ends. CDR3 size: 13 residues.